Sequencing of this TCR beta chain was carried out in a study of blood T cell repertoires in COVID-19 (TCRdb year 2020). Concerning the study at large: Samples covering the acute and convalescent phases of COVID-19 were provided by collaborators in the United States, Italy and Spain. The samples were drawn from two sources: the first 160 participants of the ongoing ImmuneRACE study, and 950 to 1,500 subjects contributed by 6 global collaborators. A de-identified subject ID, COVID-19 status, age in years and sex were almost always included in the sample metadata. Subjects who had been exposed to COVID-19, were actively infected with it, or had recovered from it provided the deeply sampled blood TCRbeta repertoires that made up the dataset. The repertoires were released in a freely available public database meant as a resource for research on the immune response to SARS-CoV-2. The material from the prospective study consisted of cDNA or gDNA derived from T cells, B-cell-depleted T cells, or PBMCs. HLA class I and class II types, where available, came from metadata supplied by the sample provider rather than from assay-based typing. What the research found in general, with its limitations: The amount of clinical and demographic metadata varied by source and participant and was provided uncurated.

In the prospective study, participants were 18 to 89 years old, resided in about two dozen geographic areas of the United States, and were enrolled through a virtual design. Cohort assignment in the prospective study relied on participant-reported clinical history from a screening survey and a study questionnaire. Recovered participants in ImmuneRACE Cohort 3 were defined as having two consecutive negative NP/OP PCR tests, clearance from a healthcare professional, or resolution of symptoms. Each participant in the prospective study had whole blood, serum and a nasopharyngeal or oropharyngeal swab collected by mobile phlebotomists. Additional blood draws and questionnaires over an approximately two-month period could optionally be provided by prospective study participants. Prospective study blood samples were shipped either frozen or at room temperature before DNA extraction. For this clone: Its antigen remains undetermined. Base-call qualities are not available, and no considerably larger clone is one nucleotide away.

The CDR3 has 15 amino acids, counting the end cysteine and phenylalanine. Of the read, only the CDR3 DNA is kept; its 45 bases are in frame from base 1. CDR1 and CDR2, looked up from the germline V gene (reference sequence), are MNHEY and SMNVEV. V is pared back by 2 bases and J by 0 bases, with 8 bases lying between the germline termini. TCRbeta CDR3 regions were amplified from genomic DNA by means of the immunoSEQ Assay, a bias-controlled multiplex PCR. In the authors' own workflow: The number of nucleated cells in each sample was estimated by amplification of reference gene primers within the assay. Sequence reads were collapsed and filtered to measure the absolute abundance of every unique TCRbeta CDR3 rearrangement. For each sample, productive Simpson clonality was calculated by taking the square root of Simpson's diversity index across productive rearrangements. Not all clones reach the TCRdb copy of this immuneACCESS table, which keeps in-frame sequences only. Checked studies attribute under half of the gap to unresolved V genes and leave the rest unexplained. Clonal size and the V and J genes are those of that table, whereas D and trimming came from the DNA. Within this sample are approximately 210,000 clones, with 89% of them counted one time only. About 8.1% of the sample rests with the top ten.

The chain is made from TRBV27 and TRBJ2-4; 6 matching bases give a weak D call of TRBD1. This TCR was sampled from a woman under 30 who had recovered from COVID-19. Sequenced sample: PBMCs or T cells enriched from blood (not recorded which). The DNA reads TGTGCCAGCAGTTTACAGGGGCTAGCCAAAAACATTCAGTACTTC. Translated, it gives CASSLQGLAKNIQYF.